Shown below are 14 T cell receptor beta chains from a single sample sequenced in a study of cytomegalovirus exposure and HLA in healthy donors. The PCR contained 60 Vbeta and 13 Jbeta primers. Only in-frame clones appear in the TCRdb table, and some are missing; sequencing was by immunoSEQ multiplex PCR. The repertoire holds around 170,000 clones, with around 86% as singletons. Sequenced sample: PBMCs. The receptors were gathered from a woman under 30 in good health and CMV-seronegative.

This chain uses TRBV7-9 with TRBJ2-7; possible D gene TRBD1, 5 bases. CDR3 length equals 15 residues. CDR1 is SEHNR and CDR2 is FQNEAQ in the germline V gene (reference sequence). V lost 5 bases, J lost 2 bases, and 16 bases lay in between. The CDR3 here is CASSPGQGNPYEQYF. CDR3 in DNA: TGTGCCAGCAGCCCGGGTCAGGGAAACCCCTACGAGCAGTACTTC. Together with reference TRBV7-9 and TRBJ2-7, the CDR3 gives the full variable domain: DTGVSQNPRHKITKRGQNVTFRCDPISEHNRLYWYRQTLGQGPEFLTYFQNEAQLEKSRLLSDRFSAERPKGSFSTLEIQRTEQGDSAMYLCASSPGQGNPYEQYFGPGTRLTVT.

The rearrangement links TRBV7-6 to TRBJ2-2, with D maybe TRBD1 (6 bases). CDR1 and CDR2 (germline): SGHVS, FNYEAQ. The V gene lost 6 bases and the J gene lost 0 bases, with 8 bases spanning the gap. CDR3 length: 14 residues. DNA of the CDR3: TGTGCCAGCAGAGGACAGCCGAACACCGGGGAGCTGTTTTTT. Its protein product is CASRGQPNTGELFF.

A single count supports this clone. The chain has TRBV7-9 and TRBJ2-1, with TRBD2 as a possible D gene (6 bases). Per germline, CDR1 SEHNR and CDR2 FQNEAQ (reference sequence). V was trimmed by 3 bases and J by 12 bases, leaving 27 bases between them. CDR3 size: 17 residues. This CDR3 reads CASSLGGKVEKAIVQFF. CDR3 DNA sequence: TGTGCCAGCAGCTTGGGAGGAAAGGTAGAAAAGGCGATTGTGCAGTTCTTC.

The V call is TRBV6-1, the J call TRBJ1-5; the D is unclear. CDR1 and CDR2 (germline): MNHNS, SASEGT. This CDR3 contains 15 residues. Trimming took off 8 bases at V and 4 bases at J, with 18 bases between the two ends. The CDR3 is CASRTGNDLNQPQHF. CDR3 in DNA: TGTGCCAGCCGCACGGGGAACGACCTAAATCAGCCCCAGCATTTT.

This rearrangement joins TRBV28 to TRBJ1-6, with 9 bases aligning to TRBD1. Trimming at V came to 3 bases and at J to 11 bases, leaving 2 bases not matched to a gene. The CDR3 sequence is 13 residues long. CDR1 and CDR2 (germline): MDHEN, SYDVKM. The CDR3, as DNA: TGTGCCAGCAGTTTGGGACAGGGCCCACCCCTCCACTTT. Amino acid sequence: CASSLGQGPPLHF.

This sequence joins TRBV7-9 and TRBJ1-6, with 9 bases lining up with TRBD1. In germline, CDR1 is SEHNR, CDR2 FQNEAQ (reference sequence). The CDR3 consists of 15 residues. J was trimmed by 7 bases and V by 3 bases; bases with no gene match: 4. The CDR3 spells CASSFRDRANSPLHF. The CDR3 region has the DNA TGTGCCAGCAGCTTCCGGGACAGGGCCAATTCACCCCTCCACTTT.

The chain couples TRBV7-6 to TRBJ2-3; 8 positions match TRBD2. This CDR3 has 14 residues. V lost 3 bases to trimming and J lost 6 bases; unmatched junction nucleotides: 5. Germline V gene lookup returns CDR1 SGHVS and CDR2 FNYEAQ. In DNA, the CDR3 is TGTGCCAGCAGCTTGAGCGGGAGTAGCGATACGCAGTATTTT. It specifies CASSLSGSSDTQYF.

The chain employs TRBV28 and TRBJ2-1; 7 bases are a match to TRBD2. The germline gives CDR1 MDHEN, CDR2 SYDVKM. V lost 1 base and J lost 9; bases outside the gene matches: 9. The CDR3 is made up of 15 amino acids. CDR3 DNA sequence: TGTGCCAGCAGTTTATCGAGGACTAGTGTGGTTGAGCAGTTCTTC. It codes for CASSLSRTSVVEQFF.

V is TRBV5-8 and J is TRBJ2-5, with D perhaps TRBD1 (5 bases). Trimming shortened V by 1 base and J by 5 bases, and 12 bases separated the two germline ends. The CDR3 length is 14 residues. The germline V gene encodes CDR1 SGHTS and CDR2 YDEGEE. CDR3 DNA sequence: TGTGCCAGCAGCTTGAGGCAGGGCAGGGAGACCCAGTACTTC. It encodes CASSLRQGRETQYF.

This sequence joins TRBV6-6 and TRBJ2-3, with 8 positions matching TRBD2. This CDR3 contains 16 residues. Germline V gives CDR1 MNHNY, CDR2 SVGAGI (reference sequence). After removal of 2 bases from V and 2 bases from J, the junction contained 6 bases not matched to a gene. DNA of the CDR3: TGTGCCAGCAGTTACGACGCGGGGGGCGCCACAGATACGCAGTATTTT. Translated, it gives CASSYDAGGATDTQYF.

V gene TRBV5-1 combines with J gene TRBJ2-3; 11 nucleotides agree with TRBD2. This CDR3 has 15 amino acids. The junction had 5 bases not matched to a gene; V was cut back by 2 bases and J by 6 bases. Germline V gene data show CDR1 as SGHRS and CDR2 as YFSETQ. The CDR3 protein is CASSLPLAGADTQYF. The CDR3 region has the DNA TGCGCCAGCAGCTTACCACTAGCGGGAGCGGATACGCAGTATTTT.

The rearrangement links TRBV28 to TRBJ1-5; D not certain. The V gene's germline CDR1 is MDHEN and CDR2 SYDVKM. The ends were cut back, 6 bases at V and 1 base at J, with 16 bases in the middle. This CDR3 is 16 amino acids long. The DNA for the CDR3 is TGTGCCAGCAGCACCCTCGGGGATTACAGCAATCAGCCCCAGCATTTT. Translation: CASSTLGDYSNQPQHF. Supplemented by reference TRBV28 and TRBJ1-5, the full variable domain reads DVKVTQSSRYLVKRTGEKVFLECVQDMDHENMFWYRQDPGLGLRLIYFSYDVKMKEKGDIPEGYSVSREKKERFSLILESASTNQTSMYLCASSTLGDYSNQPQHFGDGTRLSIL.

This clone has only one observation. CDR3 coding DNA: TGTGCCAGTAGTATCCAGGGAAACACTGAAGCTTTCTTT. Translating it yields CASSIQGNTEAFF. The gene calls are TRBV19 and TRBJ1-1, with D possibly being TRBD1 (5 bases). The germline V gene has CDR1 LNHDA and CDR2 SQIVND (reference sequence). V lost 3 bases to trimming and J lost 2 bases, with 7 bases between them. The CDR3 extends over 13 amino acids.

This clone is a singleton in its sample. The chain combines TRBV28 with TRBJ2-5; TRBD1 matches at 8 bases. Germline V CDR1 and CDR2: MDHEN, SYDVKM. This CDR3 contains 15 residues. Unmatched junction bases numbered 11, after V lost 6 bases and J lost 5 bases. The CDR3 nucleotides are TGTGCCAGCAGGTCGGGACAGGCCCAATCGGAGACCCAGTACTTC. It translates to CASRSGQAQSETQYF.